The rows below give T cell receptor beta chains drawn from one sample of a study of blood T cell repertoires in COVID-19. Assay: immunoSEQ multiplex PCR; the TCRdb copy retains only in-frame clones and omits some. The sample gives 150,000 or so clones, around nine tenths of which show up once; 15% to 20% is in the top ten. The sample was peripheral blood. The receptors were sampled from a man aged 55-75 years with active or convalescent COVID-19. CDR3s include the opening cysteine and the closing phenylalanine or tryptophan. The D gene is left open where the match is weak. Part of the rows lack a size; the others show once, few, many or a class for expanded clones.

D gene	V gene	J gene	clone size	CDR3 protein	CDR3 DNA
TRBD1	TRBV2	TRBJ1-5	.	CASNQGGNQPQHF	TGTGCCAGCAACCAGGGGGGCAATCAGCCCCAGCATTTT
.	TRBV23-1	TRBJ1-6	once	CASSHGDTGGNSPLHF	TGCGCCAGCAGTCACGGAGACACCGGGGGTAATTCACCCCTCCACTTT
TRBD1	TRBV6-5	TRBJ2-7	.	CASSYTRTGFNEQYF	TGTGCCAGCAGTTACACCAGGACAGGGTTTAACGAGCAGTACTTC
.	TRBV5-4	TRBJ1-2	.	CASSLPTQGFYGYTF	TGTGCCAGCAGCTTACCTACTCAGGGATTCTATGGCTACACCTTC
.	TRBV4-1	TRBJ2-3	.	CASSQEFSGSTDTQYF	TGCGCCAGCAGCCAAGAATTCAGCGGGAGCACAGATACGCAGTATTTT
.	TRBV9	TRBJ1-1	.	CASSVVSGDSEAFF	TGTGCCAGCAGCGTAGTATCAGGGGATAGTGAAGCTTTCTTT
.	TRBV9	TRBJ1-1	once	CASSVGWRMNTEAFF	TGTGCCAGCAGCGTAGGATGGCGGATGAACACTGAAGCTTTCTTT
.	TRBV15	TRBJ2-7	.	CATSRDLYEQYF	TGTGCCACCAGCAGAGATCTATACGAGCAGTACTTC
TRBD1	TRBV19	TRBJ1-1	.	CASSHRDRGPASTEAFF	TGTGCCAGTAGTCACCGGGACAGGGGGCCGGCGAGCACTGAAGCTTTCTTT
.	TRBV19	TRBJ1-3	.	CASSRYRDSGNTIYF	TGTGCCAGTAGTAGATACAGGGACTCTGGAAACACCATATATTTT
.	TRBV6-5	TRBJ2-1	.	CASSQDSISYNEQFF	TGTGCCAGCAGCCAAGACAGTATTTCCTACAATGAGCAGTTCTTC
.	TRBV7-8	TRBJ1-1	.	CASSLAVGQNTEAFF	TGTGCCAGCAGCTTAGCTGTAGGACAGAACACTGAAGCTTTCTTT